Below are 14 T cell receptor beta chains sequenced from a single sample in a study of blood T cell repertoires in COVID-19. Profiled with immunoSEQ multiplex PCR; TCRdb holds only in-frame clones, not every one. The sample comprises roughly 95,000 clones, about 90% of which are singletons, and 3% to 4.5% rests with the top ten. The material sequenced was peripheral blood. These receptors were collected from a woman aged 50 to 65 in a cohort sampled during active COVID-19.

This clone was counted once. The rearrangement links TRBV11-2 to TRBJ2-7; 12 positions match TRBD2. The length of the CDR3 is 14 residues. Germline CDR1 reads SGHAT; CDR2 reads FQNNGV. Trimming cost V 5 bases and J 6 bases; bases outside gene matches: 5. CDR3 in amino acids: CASSAKLAGGEQYF. The DNA of the CDR3 is TGTGCCAGCAGCGCCAAACTAGCGGGGGGCGAGCAGTACTTC.

The V gene is TRBV27, the J gene TRBJ2-3, with D unclear. From germline, CDR1 is MNHEY and CDR2 SMNVEV (reference sequence). CDR3 size: 14 residues. The V gene lost 5 bases and the J gene lost 6 bases, with 15 bases spanning the gap. CDR3 in amino acids: CASSPSVVPDTQYF. The CDR3 coding sequence is TGTGCCAGCAGTCCCTCTGTAGTCCCGGATACGCAGTATTTT.

This clone came up once. The chain employs TRBV29-1 and TRBJ1-2; D gene unclear. Germline V CDR1 and CDR2: SQVTM, ANQGSEA. With 8 bases removed from V and 4 bases from J, the gap between germline ends came to 14 bases. This CDR3 has 12 residues. CDR3: CSTTGNSYGYTF. In DNA form, the CDR3 reads TGCAGCACTACGGGGAACTCCTATGGCTACACCTTC.

The J gene is TRBJ2-5, the V gene TRBV5-1; D is uncertain. V lost 4 bases to trimming and J lost 4 bases, with 11 bases between them. CDR1 and CDR2 (germline): SGHRS, YFSETQ. There are 13 residues in the CDR3. In DNA, the CDR3 is TGCGCCAGCAGCCCTGGGCTTGGAGAGACCCAGTACTTC. Its protein product is CASSPGLGETQYF.

V usage is TRBV16 and J usage is TRBJ1-5; possibly TRBD1 for D (6 bases). Trimming shortened V by 4 bases and J by 4 bases, and 11 bases separated the two germline ends. This CDR3 is 14 amino acids long. Germline assignment: CDR1 KGHSY and CDR2 FQNENV. CDR3 sequence (DNA): TGTGCCAGCAGCCGCCAAGGGGGAAATCAGCCCCAGCATTTT. Its protein is CASSRQGGNQPQHF.

CDR3 sequence: CASRGTGSSYEQYF. The CDR3 bases are TGTGCCAGCAGGGGGACAGGCAGCTCCTACGAGCAGTACTTC. The V call is TRBV5-4, the J call TRBJ2-7, with 8 bases matching TRBD1. The length of the CDR3 is 14 residues. Germline V lookup: CDR1 SGHNT, CDR2 YYREEE (reference sequence). J gave up 0 bases and V 5 bases, and 4 bases lay outside the gene matches.

The chain recombines TRBV11-2 with TRBJ2-7; D remains ambiguous. Germline V gene lookup returns CDR1 SGHAT and CDR2 FQNNGV. This CDR3 comprises 13 residues. V lost 5 bases to trimming and J lost 0 bases, with 8 bases between them. This CDR3 is CASSPQVSYEQYF. As DNA, the CDR3 is TGTGCCAGCAGCCCCCAGGTCTCCTACGAGCAGTACTTC.

The chain links TRBV19 to TRBJ1-4, with 7 bases matching TRBD1. V shed 4 bases, J shed 5 bases, and the junction held 1 base outside the gene matches. The germline gives CDR1 LNHDA, CDR2 SQIVND (reference sequence). The CDR3 has 13 residues. CDR3: CASSRGQNEKLFF. CDR3 in DNA: TGTGCCAGTAGTAGGGGACAGAATGAAAAACTGTTTTTT.

The rearrangement joins TRBV3-1 (or the pseudogene TRBV3-2) to TRBJ2-7; the D gene is possibly TRBD2 (7 bases). Germline V gene sequence: CDR1 LGHDT, CDR2 YNNKEL (reference sequence). This CDR3 is built from 18 residues. The V end was cut by 4 bases, the J end by 6 bases, with 28 bases between. The CDR3 DNA is TGTGCCAGCAGCCGGGGAGGGGGGATAGGTGGAGTAGAAAGCGAGCAGTACTTC. Its translation is CASSRGGGIGGVESEQYF.

V and J are TRBV30 and TRBJ2-1; the match to TRBD1 covers 7 bases. This CDR3 spans 15 amino acids. Germline V lookup: CDR1 GTSNPN, CDR2 SVGIG (reference sequence). The junction had 10 bases not matched to a gene; V was cut back by 4 bases and J by 4 bases. CDR3 nucleotides: TGTGCCTGGACTTCCGTCGGGACAGTATACAATGAGCAGTTCTTC. This translates into CAWTSVGTVYNEQFF.

This sequence joins TRBV18 and TRBJ2-5; TRBD1 matches at 9 bases. This CDR3 contains 14 residues. Germline values: CDR1 KGHSH, CDR2 LQKENI. After removal of 6 bases from V and 1 base from J, the junction contained 3 bases not matched to a gene. The CDR3 nucleotides are TGTGCCAGCTCCAGGGACAGGGCCCAAGAGACCCAGTACTTC. This codes for CASSRDRAQETQYF.

The chain employs TRBV24-1 and TRBJ2-2, with D maybe TRBD2 (5 bases). Per the germline V gene, CDR1 is KGHDR and CDR2 is SFDVKD. V lost 5 bases to trimming and J lost 7 bases, with 10 bases between them. The CDR3 extends over 13 amino acids. CDR3 nucleotide sequence: TGTGCCACCAGTGTGGTTGGAGGCGGGGAGCTGTTTTTT. This codes for CATSVVGGGELFF.

This chain joins TRBV19 and TRBJ1-2; 10 bases are a match to TRBD1. The CDR3 is 17 amino acids. Germline trimming cut 5 bases from V and 4 bases from J; bases unmatched to any gene: 13. Germline V gene lookup returns CDR1 LNHDA and CDR2 SQIVND (reference sequence). The CDR3 protein is CASSPRSGTGVGYGYTF. In DNA, the CDR3 is TGTGCCAGTAGTCCTCGGTCCGGGACAGGGGTGGGCTATGGCTACACCTTC.

The V call is TRBV6-2 or TRBV6-3, the J call TRBJ2-5, with 10 positions matching TRBD2. CDR3 length equals 14 residues. Germline CDR1 and CDR2: MNHEY and SVGEGT. V lost 4 bases, J lost 5 bases, and 4 bases stayed unmatched. CDR3 in DNA: TGTGCCAGCAGTTGGGGAGCGGGGGGGGAGACCCAGTACTTC. Protein sequence: CASSWGAGGETQYF.